Each of the 23 T cell receptor beta chains below was sequenced from the same sample in a study of T cell repertoires in cytomegalovirus infection. In TCRdb, the reads were re-called with MiXCR into one record per CDR3 protein. This sample yields 480,000 or so distinct CDR3 sequences, of which 11% are seen a single time; roughly 10% belongs to the top ten. Input material: PBMCs. These receptors came from a human donor in good health (CMV status not recorded). Some clones in this sample may be carry-over from other donors' samples.

There are many counts of this clonotype. The gene calls are TRBV20-1 and TRBJ1-1; TRBD1 is a possible D gene (6 bases). The CDR3 extends over 17 amino acids. The V end lost 2 bases, the J end lost 0 bases, and 19 bases lay between the germline ends. Germline loops: CDR1 DFQATT, CDR2 SNEGSKA (reference sequence). The CDR3: CSARPHRAFYMNTEAFF. CDR3 in DNA: TGCAGTGCTAGACCACACAGGGCCTTTTACATGAACACTGAAGCTTTCTTT.

Only a few counts were recorded for this clonotype. V and J are TRBV9 and TRBJ2-1, with D possibly called TRBD1 or TRBD2 (5 bases each). Germline V lookup: CDR1 SGDLS, CDR2 YYNGEE. V lost 4 bases, J lost 2 bases, and 13 bases lay in between. The CDR3 runs 15 residues. For the CDR3, the DNA is TGTGCCAGCAGCCCTAGTGGGGGAACCTACAATGAGCAGTTCTTC. Translated: CASSPSGGTYNEQFF.

This clonotype has at least ten counts. The chain uses TRBV7-2 and TRBJ1-2; D call uncertain. V was clipped by 3 bases and J by 4 bases, with 12 bases between them. The length of the CDR3 is 14 residues. Germline V lookup: CDR1 SGHTA, CDR2 FQGNSA. The CDR3 protein is CASSFLSRGYGYTF. The DNA of the CDR3 is TGTGCCAGCAGCTTCCTCTCGAGAGGCTATGGCTACACCTTC.

This clonotype was counted ten times or more. This chain joins TRBV23-1 and TRBJ2-7; D gene unclear. TRBV23-1 has ORF status, its function being uncertain. This CDR3 is 14 amino acids long. V was clipped by 0 bases and J by 1 base, with 7 bases between them. CDR3 in DNA: TGCGCCAGCAGTCAATCGTTGATATCCTACGAGCAGTACTTC. Translated: CASSQSLISYEQYF.

In its sample, this clonotype was seen a few times. This rearrangement joins TRBV20-1 to TRBJ1-6; D is ambiguous. Germline V gene lookup returns CDR1 DFQATT and CDR2 SNEGSKA (reference sequence). This CDR3 has 15 amino acids. Deletions cut 0 bases from V and 8 bases from J, with 14 bases between. The CDR3 protein is CSARDSGKGDSPLHF. The CDR3 DNA reads as TGCAGTGCTAGAGATTCAGGAAAGGGCGATTCACCCCTCCACTTT.

This clonotype was seen at least ten times. The gene calls are TRBV12-3 or TRBV12-4 and TRBJ1-6; possible D gene TRBD1, 5 bases. V was pared by 8 bases and J by 7 bases, with 15 bases between. The length of the CDR3 is 14 residues. The CDR3 spells CASSQGGVNSPLHF. The CDR3 DNA sequence: TGTGCCAGCTCCCAGGGAGGGGTGAATTCACCCCTCCACTTT.

This clonotype appeared many times. J is TRBJ2-1 and V is TRBV3-1, with 10 bases that match TRBD2. This CDR3 is built from 14 residues. J was trimmed by 7 bases and V by 2 bases; bases with no gene match: 2. Germline-derived CDR1 and CDR2 are LGHDT and YNNKEL (reference sequence). This CDR3 reads CASSQTSGKNEQFF. CDR3 nucleotides: TGTGCCAGCAGCCAAACTAGCGGGAAAAATGAGCAGTTCTTC.

This clonotype was detected ten times or more. The chain couples TRBV19 to TRBJ2-7; D gene unclear. Germline V CDR1 and CDR2: LNHDA, SQIVND (reference sequence). The CDR3 covers 12 residues. V was clipped by 3 bases and J by 5 bases, with 8 bases between them. The CDR3 here is CASSMKGHEQYF. As DNA, the CDR3 is TGTGCCAGTAGTATGAAGGGCCACGAGCAGTACTTC.

The V call is TRBV30, the J call TRBJ2-2; unclear D gene. In germline, CDR1 is GTSNPN, CDR2 SVGIG (reference sequence). This CDR3 comprises 12 residues. V was trimmed by 4 bases and J by 4 bases, leaving 7 bases between them. The CDR3 DNA reads as TGTGCCTGGACCGACGGCACCGGGGAGCTGTTTTTT. It is translated as CAWTDGTGELFF.

This clonotype was seen only once. J is TRBJ1-2 and V is TRBV27, with D perhaps TRBD1 (5 bases). The germline CDR1 and CDR2 sequences are MNHEY and SMNVEV (reference sequence). V was pared by 5 bases and J by 6 bases, with 16 bases between. CDR3 size: 14 residues. The chain's CDR3 is CASSVLGTDHGYTF. The DNA for the CDR3 is TGTGCCAGCAGTGTCCTTGGGACGGATCATGGCTACACCTTC.

This clonotype was seen once. The chain recombines TRBV12-3 or TRBV12-4 with TRBJ2-1; perhaps TRBD2 as D (6 bases). The CDR3 spans 14 residues. Trimming removed 4 bases at V and 4 bases at J, with 11 bases between. CDR3 sequence reads: CASSWGDGYNEQFF. The CDR3 coding sequence is TGTGCCAGCAGTTGGGGGGACGGGTACAATGAGCAGTTCTTC.

About this clonotype itself: A read error is possible here, since a much larger clone lies one base away. The V and J genes are TRBV18 and TRBJ2-1; D not resolved. The germline V gene has CDR1 KGHSH and CDR2 LQKENI. This CDR3 has 13 residues. CDR3 protein: CVSSTNPGYEQFF. The CDR3 DNA reads TGTGTCAGCTCCACAAACCCTGGTTATGAGCAGTTCTTC.

This clonotype has a count of ten or more. CDR3 amino acids: CASSFSGTSNNEQFF. CDR3 bases: TGTGCCAGCAGCTTCAGCGGGACCTCAAACAATGAGCAGTTCTTC. V and J are TRBV7-9 and TRBJ2-1; 7 bases fit TRBD2. V was clipped by 3 bases and J by 5 bases; unmatched bases: 7. This CDR3 spans 15 amino acids. Germline V gene lookup returns CDR1 SEHNR and CDR2 FQNEAQ (reference sequence).

This clonotype was counted at least ten times. The CDR3 spells CASSERGEKLFF. CDR3 DNA: TGCGCCAGCAGCGAAAGGGGTGAAAAACTGTTTTTT. The genes are TRBV4-1 and TRBJ1-4; D is possibly TRBD1 (5 bases). Germline values: CDR1 MGHRA, CDR2 YSYEKL. The CDR3 has 12 residues. With 5 bases removed from V and 7 bases from J, the gap between germline ends came to 8 bases.

This clonotype showed up just a few times. This chain uses TRBV6-1 with TRBJ2-7; 8 positions agree with TRBD1. Germline V CDR1 and CDR2: MNHNS, SASEGT. The trim removed 2 bases at V and 0 bases at J, leaving 3 bases unmatched. This CDR3 contains 15 residues. The CDR3 DNA sequence: TGTGCCAGCAGTGAAATGGGACAGGTCTCCTACGAGCAGTACTTC. This encodes CASSEMGQVSYEQYF.

V usage is TRBV20-1 and J usage is TRBJ2-4, with 7 bases fitting TRBD1. This CDR3 has 16 residues. Trimming at V came to 3 bases and at J to 0 bases, leaving 8 bases not matched to a gene. From germline, CDR1 is DFQATT and CDR2 SNEGSKA (reference sequence). CDR3 region: CSARGQRIRAKNIQYF. DNA of the CDR3: TGCAGTGCTAGGGGACAGCGAATAAGAGCCAAAAACATTCAGTACTTC.

This clonotype was recorded at least ten times. The CDR3: CASSPLAASSYEQYF. The CDR3 nucleotides read TGTGCCAGCAGTCCGTTAGCGGCTAGCTCCTACGAGCAGTACTTC. This rearrangement joins TRBV28 to TRBJ2-7; weak D call: TRBD2 (6 bases). Per the germline V gene, CDR1 is MDHEN and CDR2 is SYDVKM. The V end was cut by 5 bases, the J end by 0 bases, with 14 bases between. CDR3 length: 15 amino acids.

Many counts were recorded for this clonotype. The chain employs TRBV10-2 and TRBJ1-6; D not certain. Germline-derived CDR1 and CDR2 are WSHSY and SAAADI. The CDR3 runs to 11 residues. Trimming removed 7 bases from V and 7 bases from J, with 5 bases in between. CDR3 residues: CASTLNSPLHF. The CDR3 DNA is TGCGCCAGCACCCTGAATTCACCCCTCCACTTT.

The chain links TRBV20-1 to TRBJ1-3, with D possibly being TRBD1 (5 bases). The germline CDR1 and CDR2 sequences are DFQATT and SNEGSKA (reference sequence). Trimming shortened V by 6 bases and J by 4 bases, and 16 bases separated the two germline ends. This CDR3 has 14 amino acids. The CDR3 reads CSASAGRAGNTIYF. The CDR3 region has the DNA TGCAGTGCCTCCGCCGGCAGGGCGGGAAACACCATATATTTT.

A few counts support this clonotype. The chain joins TRBV9 to TRBJ2-1, with 9 bases lining up with TRBD1. This CDR3 contains 16 residues. Germline CDR1 is SGDLS and CDR2 is YYNGEE. V trimming: 0 bases; J trimming: 9 bases; junction bases outside the gene matches: 10. The CDR3 DNA reads as TGTGCCAGCAGCGTAGGGACAGGGGCGCTATCTGGTGAGCAGTTCTTC. Translating it yields CASSVGTGALSGEQFF.

This clonotype has a handful of counts. The chain uses TRBV7-9 and TRBJ2-1; D is possibly TRBD1 (5 bases). CDR1 is SEHNR and CDR2 is FQNEAQ in the germline V gene (reference sequence). The CDR3 is made up of 13 amino acids. V lost 3 bases and J 8 bases, leaving 11 bases between the germline ends. The CDR3 DNA is TGTGCCAGCAGCTTTCGCAGGGTCGATGAGCAGTTCTTC. As protein: CASSFRRVDEQFF.

This clonotype came up many times. CDR3 sequence reads: CASREGNNYGYTF. CDR3 bases: TGTGCCAGTCGGGAGGGGAACAACTATGGCTACACCTTC. The rearrangement links TRBV7-2 to TRBJ1-2, with D tentatively TRBD1 (5 bases). Trimming removed 9 bases from V and 2 bases from J, with 13 bases in between. In germline, CDR1 is SGHTA, CDR2 FQGNSA. CDR3 size: 13 residues.

Many counts were recorded for this clonotype. The V call is TRBV4-2, the J call TRBJ1-5; 7 nucleotides line up with TRBD1. After removal of 0 bases from V and 3 bases from J, the junction contained 5 bases not matched to a gene. Germline values: CDR1 LGHNA, CDR2 YNFKEQ. This CDR3 comprises 16 residues. This CDR3 is CASSQDPTGPNQPQHF. DNA for the CDR3: TGTGCCAGCAGCCAAGATCCGACAGGGCCCAATCAGCCCCAGCATTTT.